Included here is one T cell receptor (beta chain) sequence, with context. Its target antigen remains unknown. Per-base qualities were not stored, and no clone one base away is much larger. Libraries were made using RACE. The sequencer listed for this sample is NextSeq 500. During library preparation, unique molecular identifiers were attached to individual cDNA molecules so that TCRs could be counted quantitatively and reproducibly. Both TCR alpha and TCR beta chains were sequenced from each blood RNA sample. As for how the authors treated the data: The median number of TCRs per sample was approximately 98,000, ranging from 23,224 to 690,600. The Decombinator software suite was used to annotate the V, J and CDR3 of the TCR reads. Every sample was subsampled to the same number of TCRs (28,000) for the PS versus PT1 abundance plots. Expanded TCRs were defined as absent before sensitization and observed at least eight times at the 2-week time point. TCRdb applied fastp at Q25 and MiXCR to the public reads, then kept only in-frame beta chains. Each CDR3 protein appears once, grouped with its most common genes and DNA. The V and J calls and clone size come from TCRdb's table, not from the authors' own analysis. The sample includes around 150,000 distinct CDR3 sequences, with 28% observed a single time. The leading ten clones occupy roughly 2.2% of the sample.

Reading the label with the study, this specimen's time point is: patch test 3, about 24 weeks after DPC sensitization. Sample treatment or condition, as interpreted from the label and publication: therapeutic diphenylcyclopropenone sensitization with weekly scalp DPC. Blood at each patch-test visit was drawn before the patch test was applied. Patients were considered eligible if aged 18 to 70, diagnosed with alopecia and deemed suitable for DPC therapy, and patients were excluded if pregnant. Total RNA was extracted from unfractionated whole blood collected in Tempus Blood RNA tubes. The germline V gene provides CDR1 KGHSH and CDR2 LQKENI. CDR3 length: 13 amino acids, cysteine to phenylalanine. The read is trimmed to its CDR3 DNA, 39 bases read in frame from base 1. V loses 5 bases of germline sequence and J loses 8 bases, and the interval between the two ends is 15 bases. The sample comes from a study of human T cells and chemical hapten exposure (dated by TCRdb to the early 2020s). Concerning the study at large: For sensitization, 2% DPC in acetone was applied to a 2 cm by 2 cm area of upper inner arm skin. Throughout the roughly 25-week study period, patients were also given weekly therapeutic DPC doses on the scalp. Patch testing was done on the upper back using Finn chambers containing 0.01% DPC, and results were scored after 6 days according to International Contact Dermatitis Research Group standards. The patient cohort, mostly female, included alopecia areata with under or over 50% scalp involvement, alopecia totalis and alopecia universalis. Libraries were pooled for sequencing, and per-sample TCR yields varied mainly because of small differences in library volumes within the pool. The study tracked peripheral blood TCR repertoire changes in vivo during primary and secondary sensitization to the hapten diphenylcyclopropenone (DPC) in alopecia patients. Patient blood was sampled pre-sensitization (week 0) and at 2, 6 and about 24 weeks after DPC sensitization. Blood for TCR sequencing was provided by twenty-nine alopecia patients at one to four time points (pre-sensitization, 2, 6 and 24 weeks). The study at large found these results: Repeated subsampling changed both the strength of the expansion versus patch-test correlation and the threshold at which that correlation became significant. Expanded TCRs formed significantly more large CDR3 similarity clusters than pre-sensitization or healthy control sets, consistent with antigen-driven responses. Patch test score correlated positively with the number of PT1 expanded TCRs, reaching significance at thresholds 8, 16 and 32 but not at 4. DPC sensitization did not change how many TCRs were above 1 in 1000 frequency, and no evidence was found of alterations in global repertoire structure. Because all patients had alopecia, a presumed autoimmune disease, the immune response of the patients might differ from that of healthy individuals.

The material was whole blood, obtained in connection with sensitization to the hapten diphenylcyclopropenone (DPC). This receptor was taken from a young woman with alopecia areata. Some clones in this sample may be carry-over from other donors' samples. This chain is built from TRBV18 and TRBJ1-2; the D gene assignment is ambiguous. At the DNA level, the sequence is TGTGCCAGCTCAGTTGACGGGAGCCGGGGCTACACCTTC. Translated, this is CASSVDGSRGYTF.